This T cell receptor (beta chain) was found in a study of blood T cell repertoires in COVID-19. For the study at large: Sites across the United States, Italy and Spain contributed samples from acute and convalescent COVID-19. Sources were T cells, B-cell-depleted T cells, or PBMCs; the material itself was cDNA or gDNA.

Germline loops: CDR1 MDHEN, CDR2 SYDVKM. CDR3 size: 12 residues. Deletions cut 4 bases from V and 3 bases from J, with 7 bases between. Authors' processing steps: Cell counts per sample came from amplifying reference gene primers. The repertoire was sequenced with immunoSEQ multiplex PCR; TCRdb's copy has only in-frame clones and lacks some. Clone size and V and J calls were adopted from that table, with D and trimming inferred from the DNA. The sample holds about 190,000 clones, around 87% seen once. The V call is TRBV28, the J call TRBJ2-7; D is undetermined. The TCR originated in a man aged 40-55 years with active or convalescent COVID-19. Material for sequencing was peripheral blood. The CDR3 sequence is CASSSLYYEQYF. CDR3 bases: TGTGCCAGCAGTTCCCTTTACTACGAGCAGTACTTC.